The entry below gives a single T cell receptor (beta chain) sequence along with its context. Data came from immunoSEQ multiplex PCR; TCRdb stores just in-frame clones and leaves some out. The repertoire consists of more than 120,000 clones, with about 91% occurring once and the leading ten covering about 28%. This sample is drawn from a study of blood T cell repertoires in COVID-19. Study in general: The samples span acute and convalescent COVID-19 from the United States, Italy and Spain. Nucleic acid was either cDNA or gDNA, and it came from T cells, B-cell-depleted T cells, or PBMCs.

Material for sequencing was peripheral blood. The TCR comes from a human donor in a cohort sampled during active COVID-19.

In nucleotides, the CDR3 is TGTGCCAGCAGCCAAGGGAGCGCCGGGGAGCTGTTTTTT. It encodes CASSQGSAGELFF. The V gene is TRBV3-1 (or the pseudogene TRBV3-2), the J gene TRBJ2-2, with unresolved D. This CDR3 is 13 amino acids long. Germline V gene sequence: CDR1 LGHDT, CDR2 YNNKEL (reference sequence). V was trimmed by 1 base and J by 6 bases, leaving 6 bases between them.